Sequencing of this T cell receptor beta chain was carried out in a study of Graves' ophthalmopathy and Graves' hyperthyroidism listed by TCRdb under 2018. In terms of the full investigation: Peripheral blood was collected at initial diagnosis, before any treatment. For training and testing, the 100 or so patients in the discovery cohort were randomly divided in a 7:3 ratio. The independent validation cohort included approximately 19 hyperthyroidism patients plus 17 patients who later progressed from hyperthyroidism to ophthalmopathy. In total, approximately 140 blood samples were TCR-sequenced: under 45 ophthalmopathy, some 72 hyperthyroidism and roughly 17 hyperthyroidism-to-ophthalmopathy patients. In 6 or 7 hyperthyroidism patients, T-cell repertoires of thyroid tissue and blood were compared. Following sampling, methimazole starting at 30 mg daily was administered to hyperthyroidism patients, and high-dose intravenous methylprednisolone was administered to ophthalmopathy patients. To explore V-J signatures that separate ophthalmopathy from hyperthyroidism, a discovery set of about a hundred patients was enrolled, consisting of 43 with ophthalmopathy and some 56 with stable hyperthyroidism. The study used signatures of the TCR beta repertoire to tell Graves' ophthalmopathy apart from Graves' hyperthyroidism and to predict which patients would progress to ophthalmopathy.

This clonotype was seen more than once but under ten times. Its antigen target is currently unknown. Within one base of it there is no much larger clone, and no base qualities were kept. The paper as a whole reports these results and caveats: In validation, the model predicted ophthalmopathy progression with 70.59% sensitivity and 72.22% specificity; approximately 12 predicted patients were CT-confirmed with GO in a median of around 6 months. Most expanded thyroid clonotypes with a frequency above 0.001 also appeared in blood, which suggests that blood repertoires may reflect the immune response in the thyroid. Ophthalmopathy was separated from stable hyperthyroidism by the 13-signature model with more than 85% sensitivity and around 81% specificity in cross-validation and with 80%/75% in the test set. Sample size was not predetermined statistically, and investigators were not blinded to group allocation.

For repertoire sequencing, TCR beta CDR3 regions were amplified from RNA transcripts. A first-round RT-PCR used HTBI primers with the Qiagen OneStep RT-PCR kit, followed by a second-round multiplex PCR, size selection and purification. Libraries were sequenced on an Illumina HiSeq2000 using paired-end 100 bp reads. Turning to the authors' computational methods: SOAPnuke was used for read processing, and reads with adapters, uncalled bases, a mean Phred below 15, or no exact constant-primer or identifier match were discarded. COPE v1.2.5 was used to merge the high-quality paired reads. Each unique nucleotide sequence was defined as a clonotype, and clonotypes were aligned to IMGT TRB V, D and J references with MiTCR v1.1. The analysis was limited to V-J combinations with a frequency above 0.0001, which together covered roughly 99% of the repertoires. For each V-J combination, a TCR clonal expansion and chaos score was defined as the ratio of F50 clonal expansion to chaos observed in the TCRdist matrix. Welch's t-statistics and random forest were used to reduce features to more than ten V-J combinations, which were fed into a naive Bayes classifier. Thyroid-blood repertoire similarity was quantified with the Morisita-Horn index. In-frame beta chains were kept once TCRdb had trimmed the public reads at Q25 with fastp and called clones with MiXCR. When rows share a CDR3 protein, they turn into one entry using the most common DNA and genes. The V and J calls come from TCRdb's annotation, not from the publication. Within this sample are over 450,000 distinct CDR3 sequences, with roughly an eighth of them counted one time only. Jointly, the top ten make up 9.8% of the sample.

Ophthalmopathy patients had moderately to severely active disease, Clinical Activity Score of at least 3, NOSPECS grade of at least 4, and disease duration under 3 months. Patients with other autoimmune diseases, uncontrolled infections, pregnancy or lactation were excluded from the study. Diagnosis relied on clinical symptoms, serum thyroxine, TRAb, thyroid ultrasound and orbital computed tomography. PBMCs were isolated from approximately 10 ml of fresh peripheral blood by Ficoll-Paque density gradient centrifugation. Trizol reagent was used to extract the total RNA, and its quality was then checked on an Agilent 2100 Bioanalyzer. The sequenced material came from blood. The sequence was obtained from a woman aged 25 to 39 with Graves' ophthalmopathy. Donor details come from another sample of the same person, matched by shared clones.

The CDR3: CASSYPGGLYEQYF. In nucleotides, the sequence is TGTGCCAGCAGTTACCCGGGGGGCCTGTACGAGCAGTACTTC. The rearrangement combines TRBV6-5 with TRBJ2-7; the D gene is perhaps TRBD2, from 7 matching bases. A distance of 12 bases separates the germline ends of V and J, which lose 2 bases and 4 bases respectively. CDR3 length: 14 amino acids, cysteine to phenylalanine. Left in the record is the CDR3 DNA by itself, 42 bases read in frame from the first base. The germline V gene provides CDR1 MNHEY and CDR2 SVGAGI.